The 31 T cell receptor beta chains in this list originate from one sample, sequenced in a study of T cells in Graves' hyperthyroidism and ophthalmopathy. Template material for amplifying TCR beta CDR3 regions consisted of RNA transcripts. RT-PCR in the first round (using the HTBI primer set) targeted the TCR CDR3. TCRdb recomputed calls from the multiplex PCR reads with MiXCR, one row per CDR3 protein. The table lists roughly 500,000 distinct CDR3 sequences, under 60% of them singletons. Material: peripheral blood or thyroid tissue (not recorded which). These receptors all come from an adult woman with Graves' disease, either hyperthyroidism or ophthalmopathy (not recorded which).

This chain connects TRBV9 to TRBJ2-1; the D gene is possibly TRBD2 (7 bases). Deletions cut 2 bases from V and 8 bases from J, with 20 bases between. The CDR3 runs 16 residues. Germline CDR1 SGDLS, CDR2 YYNGEE. CDR3 sequence: CASSVGGRGGIDEQFF. Written as DNA, the CDR3 is TGTGCCAGCAGCGTTGGGGGGCGGGGAGGGATCGATGAGCAGTTCTTC. The complete variable domain, with remaining parts taken from reference TRBV9 and TRBJ2-1, reads DSGVTQTPKHLITATGQRVTLRCSPRSGDLSVYWYQQSLDQGLQFLIQYYNGEERAKGNILERFSAQQFPDLHSELNLSSLELGDSALYFCASSVGGRGGIDEQFFGPGTRLTVL.

In the case of this clonotype: A much larger clone differs by one base, so this may be a read error. The chain is built from TRBV5-1 and TRBJ2-5, with a tentative D call TRBD2 (5 bases). The germline CDR1 and CDR2 sequences are SGHRS and YFSETQ. V was shortened by 5 bases and J by 0 bases, with 14 bases between the two germline ends. The CDR3 extends over 15 amino acids. The CDR3 DNA follows: TGCGCCAGCAGACTCGGGGTTAGCGACCAAGAGACCCAGTACTTC. Translation: CASRLGVSDQETQYF.

Written as DNA, the CDR3 is TGCAGCGTTGTGACACGGGACACCGGGGAGCTGTTTTTT. Its translation: CSVVTRDTGELFF. The gene calls are TRBV29-1 and TRBJ2-2; D gene uncertain. Germline loops: CDR1 SQVTM, CDR2 ANQGSEA. This CDR3 is 13 amino acids long. V lost 4 bases and J lost 3, with 9 bases in between.

There are a few counts of this clonotype. The chain links TRBV29-1 to TRBJ1-1, with D uncertain. The germline V and J ends were trimmed by 3 bases and 8 bases, with 7 bases remaining between them. Germline V gene data show CDR1 as SQVTM and CDR2 as ANQGSEA. The CDR3 extends over 10 amino acids. As DNA, the CDR3 is TGCAGCGTTGACGCAGGCGAAGCTTTCTTT. It translates to CSVDAGEAFF.

The chain has TRBV30 and TRBJ1-6; TRBD1 aligns across 7 bases. The CDR3 extends over 14 amino acids. J was trimmed by 10 bases and V by 4 bases; bases with no gene match: 10. CDR1 is GTSNPN, CDR2 SVGIG, per germline (reference sequence). The CDR3 here is CAWNRQGWRSPLHF. The CDR3 nucleotides are TGTGCCTGGAACCGACAGGGCTGGCGATCACCCCTCCACTTT. The full variable domain, rest sourced from reference TRBV30 and TRBJ1-6, is SQTIHQWPATLVQPVGSPLSLECTVEGTSNPNLYWYRQAAGRGLQLLFYSVGIGQISSEVPQNLSASRPQDRQFILSSKKLLLSDSGFYLCAWNRQGWRSPLHFGNGTRLTVT.

Many counts were recorded for this clonotype. V usage is TRBV9 and J usage is TRBJ1-6; TRBD1 is a possible D gene (5 bases). Germline V gene sequence: CDR1 SGDLS, CDR2 YYNGEE. The CDR3 spans 15 residues. V shed 3 bases and J shed 8 bases, with 15 bases lying between them. In nucleotides, the CDR3 is TGTGCCAGCAGCGGAAGCCGGGACCTAGATTCACCCCTCCACTTT. It codes for CASSGSRDLDSPLHF.

Ten or more counts support this clonotype. The rearrangement uses TRBV12-3 or TRBV12-4 and TRBJ2-7, with D possibly being TRBD1 (6 bases). This CDR3 is built from 15 residues. Deletions cut 2 bases from V and 4 bases from J, with 15 bases between. The CDR3 region has the DNA TGTGCCAGCAGTTTACAGGGGATGGGGTATTACGAGCAGTACTTC. Amino acid sequence: CASSLQGMGYYEQYF.

The table lists this clonotype with many counts. The chain couples TRBV3-1 to TRBJ2-5; 7 positions match TRBD1. The CDR3 covers 15 residues. Germline loops: CDR1 LGHDT, CDR2 YNNKEL (reference sequence). V was pared by 4 bases and J by 2 bases, with 7 bases of the junction left unmatched. Written as DNA, the CDR3 is TGTGCCAGCAGCCGATTAGGGACAGATCAAGAGACCCAGTACTTC. It specifies CASSRLGTDQETQYF.

V usage is TRBV15 and J usage is TRBJ1-2, with unresolved D. Germline-derived CDR1 and CDR2 are LNHNV and YYDKDF (reference sequence). V lost 6 bases to trimming and J lost 3 bases, with 14 bases between them. The CDR3 length is 14 residues. CDR3 in amino acids: CATSKIEGYYGYTF. The CDR3 bases are TGTGCCACCAGTAAGATCGAGGGCTACTATGGCTACACCTTC.

This clonotype was observed at least ten times. V is TRBV7-3 and J is TRBJ2-2, with D perhaps matching TRBD1 (5 bases). The CDR3 loop spans 15 amino acids. Germline V CDR1 and CDR2: SGHTA, FQGTGA. V dropped 7 bases and J dropped 6 bases, with 18 bases sitting between them. CDR3 sequence: CASTLHPEGAGELFF. The CDR3 coding sequence is TGTGCCAGCACTCTTCACCCAGAAGGGGCCGGGGAGCTGTTTTTT.

There are a few counts of this clonotype. The chain couples TRBV20-1 to TRBJ1-2; 7 nucleotides align to TRBD1. The germline gives CDR1 DFQATT, CDR2 SNEGSKA (reference sequence). The CDR3 is 16 residues long. V was pared by 7 bases and J by 8 bases, with 22 bases of the junction left unmatched. The chain's CDR3 is CSVSGQRSPYSGGYTF. CDR3 bases: TGCAGTGTCTCGGGACAGAGGTCCCCATACTCGGGGGGCTACACCTTC.

This clonotype occurred many times. The chain combines TRBV5-5 with TRBJ1-4, with a possible D match to TRBD1 (5 bases). Trimming pared 2 bases from V and 6 bases from J, leaving 14 bases between. This CDR3 region has 15 residues. Germline lookup yields CDR1 SGHKS and CDR2 YYEKEE (reference sequence). DNA for the CDR3: TGTGCCAGCAGCTTACACGGGACTGAAGATGAAAAACTGTTTTTT. It yields the protein CASSLHGTEDEKLFF.

Note on this clonotype: One junction end does not reproduce the germline sequence, and a read error may be involved. The chain carries TRBV15 and TRBJ1-3; 7 nucleotides match TRBD1. Germline-derived CDR1 and CDR2 are LNHNV and YYDKDF (reference sequence). The CDR3 is 15 residues long. DNA for the CDR3: TGTGCCACCAGCGGAGACAGGGCGACTGGAAACACCATATATTTT. It translates to CATSGDRATGNTIYF.

This clonotype was detected a few times. V and J are TRBV19 and TRBJ2-5, with 7 nucleotides matching TRBD2. J lost 4 bases, V lost 5 bases, and 7 bases had no gene match. Per the germline V gene, CDR1 is LNHDA and CDR2 is SQIVND (reference sequence). The CDR3 is 14 amino acids. The CDR3 DNA follows: TGTGCCAGTAGTGTGCGGGAGCCGAGAGAGACCCAGTACTTC. It codes for CASSVREPRETQYF.

As concerns this clonotype: Compared with germline, one end of the junction differs, possibly owing to a read error. The chain employs TRBV7-3 and TRBJ1-5; D is unresolved. This CDR3 comprises 13 residues. Per germline, CDR1 SGHTA and CDR2 FQGTGA. As DNA, the CDR3 is TGTGCCAGCAGCCCAGGACCGGACCAGCTCCAGCATTTT. Translation: CASSPGPDQLQHF. Based on the CDR3 plus reference TRBV7-3 and TRBJ1-5, the full variable domain is GAGVSQTPSNKVTEKGKYVELRCDPISGHTALYWYRQSLGQGPEFLIYFQGTGAADDSGLPNDRFFAVRPEGSVSTLKIQRTERGDSAVYLCASSPGPDQLQHFGDGTRLSIL.

The chain combines TRBV19 with TRBJ1-5; possibly TRBD1 for D (6 bases). Germline V gene sequence: CDR1 LNHDA, CDR2 SQIVND (reference sequence). CDR3 length equals 13 residues. The ends were cut back, 8 bases at V and 5 bases at J, with 13 bases in the middle. CDR3: CASRDRRYQPQHF. The CDR3 DNA is TGTGCCAGTCGAGACAGGCGATATCAGCCCCAGCATTTT.

This sequence joins TRBV20-1 and TRBJ2-5; D may be TRBD1 (5 bases). From germline, CDR1 is DFQATT and CDR2 SNEGSKA (reference sequence). This CDR3 region has 12 residues. The germline V and J ends were trimmed by 2 bases and 4 bases, with 8 bases remaining between them. The CDR3 here is CSARQGSETQYF. The CDR3 DNA reads as TGCAGTGCTAGACAGGGTTCAGAGACCCAGTACTTC.

Many counts were recorded for this clonotype. This rearrangement joins TRBV3-1 to TRBJ1-6; a possible D gene is TRBD1 (6 bases). V was pared by 0 bases and J by 7 bases, with 10 bases between. This CDR3 comprises 15 residues. Germline CDR1 LGHDT, CDR2 YNNKEL (reference sequence). CDR3 nucleotide sequence: TGTGCCAGCAGCCAAGATCCGGGACAAAATTCACCCCTCCACTTT. Encoded protein: CASSQDPGQNSPLHF.

A remark on this clonotype: The junction and the germline gene differ at one end; a read error may be behind it. The chain employs TRBV19 and TRBJ1-5, with D unclear. This CDR3 contains 10 residues. CDR1 LNHDA and CDR2 SQIVND come from the germline V gene (reference sequence). This chain's CDR3 is CASSTREQNF. The CDR3 DNA is TGTGCCAGTAGTACCCGAGAGCAGAATTTT. Filled out from reference TRBV19 and TRBJ1-5, the complete variable domain reads DGGITQSPKYLFRKEGQNVTLSCEQNLNHDAMYWYRQDPGQGLRLIYYSQIVNDFQKGDIAEGYSVSREKKESFPLTVTSAQKNPTAFYLCASSTREQNFGDGTRLSIL.

J is TRBJ2-1 and V is TRBV10-3; 9 bases match TRBD1. This CDR3 contains 16 residues. Trimming removed 4 bases from V and 0 bases from J; junction bases left unmatched: 4. CDR1 and CDR2 (germline): ENHRY, SYGVKD. The DNA of the CDR3 is TGTGCCATCAGTGGGACAGGGGTCAGCTCCTACAATGAGCAGTTCTTC. Translated, it gives CAISGTGVSSYNEQFF.

This clonotype has a handful of counts. The rearrangement uses TRBV29-1 and TRBJ1-2; D is perhaps TRBD1 (6 bases). The CDR3 covers 13 residues. CDR1 and CDR2 (germline): SQVTM, ANQGSEA. The V end lost 7 bases, the J end lost 4 bases, and 16 bases lay between the germline ends. The CDR3 DNA reads as TGCAGCGCCGACGAGGGGGGAGTCTATGGCTACACCTTC. The encoded protein is CSADEGGVYGYTF.

This clonotype was observed many times. The chain uses TRBV5-4 and TRBJ1-4; no definite D call. The CDR3 has 12 residues. Trimming took 1 base from V and 4 from J, leaving 2 bases between them. CDR1 is SGHNT, CDR2 YYREEE, per germline (reference sequence). The chain's CDR3 is CASSLYNEKLFF. CDR3 coding DNA: TGTGCCAGCAGCTTGTATAATGAAAAACTGTTTTTT.

V and J are TRBV5-6 and TRBJ1-2; no firm D call. The CDR3 runs to 11 residues. Trimming left V 2 bases short and J 8 bases short, with 7 bases between. CDR1 and CDR2 (germline): SGHDT, YYEEEE. The CDR3, as DNA: TGTGCCAGCAGCTTAAACTGGGGCTACACCTTC. It yields the protein CASSLNWGYTF.

The rearrangement joins TRBV2 to TRBJ1-1; D is perhaps TRBD1 (6 bases). Trimming left V 6 bases short and J 1 base short, with 18 bases between. The V gene's germline CDR1 is SNHLY and CDR2 FYNNEI. The CDR3 totals 16 residues. CDR3 nucleotides: TGTGCCAGCAGAATCACAGGGACTGGAGGGAACACTGAAGCTTTCTTT. Translation: CASRITGTGGNTEAFF.

This clonotype has ten or more counts. This chain's CDR3 is CASSGRTDQPQHF. CDR3 DNA sequence: TGTGCCAGCAGTGGAAGGACGGATCAGCCCCAGCATTTT. J is TRBJ1-5 and V is TRBV2; D not resolved. V lost 4 bases, J lost 5 bases, and 9 bases lay in between. Looked up from germline, CDR1 is SNHLY and CDR2 is FYNNEI. The CDR3 is made up of 13 amino acids.

Concerning this clonotype: Likely a read error: the CDR3 ends without its conserved phenylalanine or tryptophan. The limits of the CDR3 on the DNA are not certain, so only TCRdb's listed CDR3 is given. This rearrangement joins TRBV2 to TRBJ1-4; the D call of TRBD1 is as the table states it, not checked on the DNA. 13 amino acids form the CDR3, both terminal residues included. From germline, CDR1 is SNHLY and CDR2 FYNNEI. This CDR3 reads CASSESPRTGGGI.

This rearrangement joins TRBV29-1 to TRBJ2-5, with TRBD1 matching over 8 bases. The V gene's germline CDR1 is SQVTM and CDR2 ANQGSEA. The V and J ends lost 6 bases and 5 bases, in that order; junction bases with no gene match: 8. The CDR3 runs to 13 residues. The CDR3 region has the DNA TGCAGCGTCCTCCAGGGGGCGAGGGAGACCCAGTACTTC. Translating it yields CSVLQGARETQYF.

This clonotype was observed a single time. The rearrangement joins TRBV6-5 to TRBJ2-5, with 8 bases identical to TRBD1. V shed 6 bases and J 4 bases; nucleotides not matched to a gene: 7. This CDR3 is built from 14 residues. Germline V gene sequence: CDR1 MNHEY, CDR2 SVGAGI. The DNA for the CDR3 is TGTGCCAGCAGCTACGCAGGGGGCGTAGAGACCCAGTACTTC. As protein: CASSYAGGVETQYF.

CDR3 sequence (DNA): TGTGCCAGCAGCATGGGAGGTTCACCCCTCCACTTT. It encodes CASSMGGSPLHF. The chain is built from TRBV11-1 and TRBJ1-6; D gene unclear. CDR1 and CDR2 (germline): SGHAT, FQDESV (reference sequence). The CDR3 has 12 residues. V was cut by 5 bases and J by 9 bases, with 8 bases left in between.

As concerns this clonotype: This likely comes from a read error, as the CDR3 has no conserved phenylalanine or tryptophan at its end. The chain has TRBV6-5 and TRBJ2-7; 8 nucleotides match TRBD2. The V and J ends lost 6 bases and 2 bases, in that order; junction bases with no gene match: 15. CDR1 and CDR2 (germline): MNHEY, SVGAGI. The CDR3 is 17 residues long. CDR3 in amino acids: CASRRSGRLRAAYEQYL. The CDR3 DNA reads TGTGCCAGCAGGAGGAGCGGGAGATTGAGAGCGGCCTACGAGCAGTACCTC.

The gene calls are TRBV20-1 and TRBJ1-5; 8 bases are shared with TRBD1. The V and J ends lost 3 bases and 2 bases, in that order; junction bases with no gene match: 6. This CDR3 is built from 15 residues. Germline V gene data show CDR1 as DFQATT and CDR2 as SNEGSKA (reference sequence). The CDR3 is CSARKPGQGNQPQHF. As DNA, the CDR3 is TGCAGTGCTAGGAAACCGGGACAGGGCAATCAGCCCCAGCATTTT.